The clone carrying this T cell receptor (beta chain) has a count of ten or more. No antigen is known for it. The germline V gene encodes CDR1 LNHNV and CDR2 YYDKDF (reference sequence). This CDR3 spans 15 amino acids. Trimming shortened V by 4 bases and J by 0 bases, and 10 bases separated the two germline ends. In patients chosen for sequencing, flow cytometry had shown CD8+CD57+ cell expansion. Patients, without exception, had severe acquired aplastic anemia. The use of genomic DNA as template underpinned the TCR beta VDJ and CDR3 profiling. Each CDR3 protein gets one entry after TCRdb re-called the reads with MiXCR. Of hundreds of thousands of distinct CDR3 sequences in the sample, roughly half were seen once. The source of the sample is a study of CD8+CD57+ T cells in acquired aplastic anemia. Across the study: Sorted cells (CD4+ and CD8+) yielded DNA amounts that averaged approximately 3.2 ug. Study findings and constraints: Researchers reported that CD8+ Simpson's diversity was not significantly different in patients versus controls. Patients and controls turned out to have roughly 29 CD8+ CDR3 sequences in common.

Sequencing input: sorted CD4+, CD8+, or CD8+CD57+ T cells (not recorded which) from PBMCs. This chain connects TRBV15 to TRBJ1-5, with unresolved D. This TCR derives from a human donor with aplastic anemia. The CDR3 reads CATSMKQHSNQPQHF. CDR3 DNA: TGTGCCACCAGCATGAAACAGCATAGCAATCAGCCCCAGCATTTT.